The rows below give T cell receptor beta chains drawn from one sample of a study of cytomegalovirus exposure and HLA in healthy donors. The protocol was immunoSEQ multiplex PCR, while the TCRdb copy is restricted to in-frame clones and leaves out a portion. The table shows about 140,000 clones, with approximately 82% occurring only once. What was sequenced was PBMCs. These receptor sequences come from a man younger than 30 in good health and CMV-seropositive. The CDR3 runs from the conserved cysteine through the conserved F or W.

CDR3aa: CASSLRIVREGALGEKLFF; v_gene: TRBV7-9
CDR3aa: CASSFGGARHEQYF; v_gene: TRBV28
CDR3aa: CASSAQVGYEQYF; v_gene: TRBV7-6
CDR3aa: CASSRGVSQETQYF; v_gene: TRBV11-3
CDR3aa: CASSLNRGQETQYF; v_gene: TRBV5-1
CDR3aa: CASSRTGGEPYEQYF; v_gene: TRBV2
CDR3aa: CASSFLKLGQGSYYNEQFF; v_gene: TRBV5-6
CDR3aa: CASSVETSGGYTGELFF; v_gene: TRBV9
CDR3aa: CASSVDKGTIGNTIYF; v_gene: TRBV9
CDR3aa: CASSRTSGFYNEQFF; v_gene: TRBV7-8
CDR3aa: CAISPLAGQDAFF; v_gene: TRBV10-3
CDR3aa: CASREGQSYQETQYF; v_gene: TRBV25-1
CDR3aa: CASSITGYTDTQYF; v_gene: TRBV19
CDR3aa: CASSPTSGQAEGPQHF; v_gene: TRBV19
CDR3aa: CASEVTGGNQPQHF; v_gene: TRBV6-6
CDR3aa: CASSVTTGGPELFF; v_gene: TRBV9
CDR3aa: CASSSTGQGGKQYF; v_gene: TRBV5-1
CDR3aa: CASTSTDPLQGARETQYF; v_gene: TRBV7-9
CDR3aa: CASGLALPLTGVGTEAFF; v_gene: TRBV12-5
CDR3aa: CASDQGGNSNQPQHF; v_gene: TRBV28
CDR3aa: CASSASRGRNEQFF; v_gene: TRBV5-1
CDR3aa: CASSPDRAGGYTF; v_gene: TRBV6-5
CDR3aa: CASSLPDRGSTQYF; v_gene: TRBV5-6
CDR3aa: CASSLVSGRFSYEQYF; v_gene: TRBV27
CDR3aa: CASSVEEQRRNTIYF; v_gene: TRBV9
CDR3aa: CASREQGKHTEAFF; v_gene: TRBV2
CDR3aa: CASLLQETQYF; v_gene: TRBV10-2
CDR3aa: CARLGQGSYYGYTF; v_gene: TRBV28
CDR3aa: CASSQQGLPSDTQYF; v_gene: TRBV4-1
CDR3aa: CASRGTAIYEQYF; v_gene: TRBV28
CDR3aa: CASSLGGLTSTDTQYF; v_gene: TRBV27
CDR3aa: CASSGTVSTHETQYF; v_gene: TRBV7-9
CDR3aa: CARRSDRGMGFAEAFF; v_gene: TRBV28
CDR3aa: CSGGEREWGEQFF; v_gene: TRBV29-1
CDR3aa: CASGLELRGTDTRYF; v_gene: TRBV12-5
CDR3aa: CASSLAFLDQETQYF; v_gene: TRBV7-8
CDR3aa: CASRKDSSSGNTIYF; v_gene: TRBV2
CDR3aa: CAWTGQGAETQYF; v_gene: TRBV30
CDR3aa: CASSSRGVRGYEQYF; v_gene: TRBV28
CDR3aa: CASSSLTDTQYF; v_gene: TRBV7-9
CDR3aa: CASSNRGTPEAFF; v_gene: TRBV28
CDR3aa: CASTMGLAGVYEQYF; v_gene: TRBV6-5
CDR3aa: CASSPQLGTGGPDTQYF; v_gene: TRBV7-2
CDR3aa: CASSPLGQGVNTEAFF; v_gene: TRBV18
CDR3aa: CASSMIWVAGGKETQYF; v_gene: TRBV19
CDR3aa: CASSLFSGETYEQYF; v_gene: TRBV5-1
CDR3aa: CASSPKGLAGVTLTTDTQYF; v_gene: TRBV9
CDR3aa: CASSSEAGGITDTQYF; v_gene: TRBV28
CDR3aa: CASSRPGDRYEQYF; v_gene: TRBV13
CDR3aa: CASSARLAELSYEQYF; v_gene: TRBV6-1